What follows describes a single TCR beta chain. Its antigen is not identified. Sequencing was performed with immunoSEQ multiplex PCR; in TCRdb, only in-frame clones are kept and a portion is missing. The top ten clones hold approximately 1.5% of a sample with roughly 1,100,000 clones, around 76% of them seen once. The data belong to a study of shared clonotypes between healthy human individuals. Background on the study: Every donor yielded three CD4 naive, three CD4 memory, two CD8 naive and one CD8 memory plate. General observations from the study: Some clonotypes were shared by all four sorted-subset donors, while others were not shared. The non-shared ones had lower generation probabilities than the shared ones.

Between the trimmed V and J ends, which lost 3 bases and 9 bases, there was a span of 21 bases. This CDR3 has 16 amino acids. Germline CDR1 is SGHDT and CDR2 is YYEEEE. This receptor was obtained from a man aged 18 to 29 in good health. The rearrangement links TRBV5-6 to TRBJ2-2; D ambiguous. The material sequenced was memory CD4+ T cells sorted from blood. Sample subset: CD45RA-negative fraction. DNA for the CDR3: TGTGCCAGCAGCTCTTACTCTGGGTTAGGAGTCTGGGAGCTGTTTTTT. Translated, it gives CASSSYSGLGVWELFF.